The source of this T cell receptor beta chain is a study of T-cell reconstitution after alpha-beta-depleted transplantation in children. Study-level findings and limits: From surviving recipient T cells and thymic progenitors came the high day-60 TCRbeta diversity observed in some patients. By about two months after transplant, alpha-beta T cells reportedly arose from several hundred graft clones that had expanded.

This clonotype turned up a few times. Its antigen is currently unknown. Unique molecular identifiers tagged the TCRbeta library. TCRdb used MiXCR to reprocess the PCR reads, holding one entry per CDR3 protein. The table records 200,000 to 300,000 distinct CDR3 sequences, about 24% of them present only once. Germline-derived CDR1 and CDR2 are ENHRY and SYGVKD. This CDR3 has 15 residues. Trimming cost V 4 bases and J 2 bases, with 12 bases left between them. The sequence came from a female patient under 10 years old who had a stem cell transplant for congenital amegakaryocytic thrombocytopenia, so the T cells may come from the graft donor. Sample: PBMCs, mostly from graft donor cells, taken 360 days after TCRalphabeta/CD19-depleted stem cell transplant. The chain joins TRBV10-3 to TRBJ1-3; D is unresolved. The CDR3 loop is CAISGPGGPGNTIYF. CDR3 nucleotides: TGTGCCATCAGTGGACCAGGCGGGCCTGGAAACACCATATATTTT.